This passage covers 5 T cell receptor beta chains from one sample sequenced in a study of blood T cell repertoires in COVID-19. Sequencing used immunoSEQ multiplex PCR; TCRdb keeps in-frame clones, though not all of them. The sample lists 200,000 to 250,000 clones, 85% occurring once. The sample consisted of peripheral blood. The receptors were sampled from an older woman with active or convalescent COVID-19.

This rearrangement joins TRBV24-1 to TRBJ1-5; 9 nucleotides line up with TRBD1. Per the germline V gene, CDR1 is KGHDR and CDR2 is SFDVKD. V gave up 3 bases and J gave up 5 bases; unmatched junction bases: 7. CDR3 length equals 16 residues. The CDR3 nucleotides are TGTGCCACCAGTGATCCCGGACAGGGGTCCTATCAGCCCCAGCATTTT. Translating it yields CATSDPGQGSYQPQHF.

CDR3 protein: CASSLIPGFNEQYV. In DNA, the CDR3 is TGTGCCAGCAGTTTGATCCCCGGGTTCAACGAGCAGTACGTC. This chain uses TRBV11-2 with TRBJ2-7; D is ambiguous. This CDR3 region has 14 residues. Trimming took 6 bases from V and 5 from J, leaving 17 bases between them. Per the germline V gene, CDR1 is SGHAT and CDR2 is FQNNGV.

The chain couples TRBV5-6 to TRBJ1-1; unclear D gene. This CDR3 spans 14 amino acids. The germline CDR1 and CDR2 sequences are SGHDT and YYEEEE. V lost 5 bases and J 6 bases, leaving 17 bases between the germline ends. The CDR3 is CASRGRRSWPEAFF. As DNA, the CDR3 is TGTGCCAGCAGGGGGAGAAGGTCATGGCCTGAAGCTTTCTTT.

The chain links TRBV3-1 (or the pseudogene TRBV3-2) to TRBJ1-6; tentatively, D is TRBD1 (5 bases). V shed 4 bases and J shed 6 bases, with 10 bases lying between them. The CDR3 is 14 residues long. Germline CDR1 reads LGHDT; CDR2 reads YNNKEL (reference sequence). CDR3 loop: CASSLVGGNSPLHF. The DNA for the CDR3 is TGTGCCAGCAGCCTGGTGGGGGGTAATTCACCCCTCCACTTT.

In its sample, this clone was seen once. This chain links TRBV11-2 with TRBJ1-1; 11 positions agree with TRBD1. Trimming cost V 1 base and J 5 bases; bases outside gene matches: 3. Germline V lookup: CDR1 SGHAT, CDR2 FQNNGV. The CDR3 is made up of 15 amino acids. CDR3 amino acids: CASSLGGTGGTEAFF. CDR3 nucleotides: TGTGCCAGCAGCTTAGGTGGGACAGGGGGGACTGAAGCTTTCTTT.